The 17 T cell receptor beta chains listed next were all sequenced from one sample in a study of T cell clonotyping in hematopoietic cell transplantation. Assay: immunoSEQ multiplex PCR; the TCRdb copy retains only in-frame clones and omits some. The sample includes roughly 42,000 clones, around 94% of them seen just once. Sequencing used peripheral blood mononuclear cells. Every receptor here comes from a woman aged 50 to 60 in good health. Some clones in this sample may be carry-over from other donors' samples.

The chain recombines TRBV5-4 with TRBJ2-5; maybe TRBD1 (6 bases). The V end lost 4 bases, the J end lost 3 bases, and 13 bases lay between the germline ends. Germline-derived CDR1 and CDR2 are SGHNT and YYREEE (reference sequence). The CDR3 loop spans 14 amino acids. The CDR3 bases are TGTGCCAGCAGCCAGCCGGGACAAGAAGAGACCCAGTACTTC. This codes for CASSQPGQEETQYF.

In DNA form, the CDR3 reads TGTGCCAGCAGCGTAGTTCCTAGCGGCTACAATGAGCAGTTCTTC. It translates to CASSVVPSGYNEQFF. V is TRBV9 and J is TRBJ2-1; 7 bases map to TRBD2. The CDR3 is 15 residues long. The trim removed 0 bases at V and 3 bases at J, leaving 3 bases unmatched. CDR1 and CDR2 (germline): SGDLS, YYNGEE.

V usage is TRBV28 and J usage is TRBJ1-1; tentatively, D is TRBD1 (5 bases). The CDR3 totals 15 residues. Deletions cut 5 bases from V and 2 bases from J, with 15 bases between. From germline, CDR1 is MDHEN and CDR2 SYDVKM. CDR3 region: CASSLGGDGNTEAFF. The CDR3 DNA reads as TGTGCCAGCAGTCTGGGGGGGGATGGAAACACTGAAGCTTTCTTT.

As concerns this clone: One end of the junction is discordant with germline, which a read error may explain. The genes are TRBV11-3 and TRBJ2-7, with no clear D. CDR1 is SGHNT, CDR2 YENEEA, per germline. The CDR3 consists of 12 residues. The CDR3 reads CASSLETHERYF. For the CDR3, the DNA is TGTGCCAGCAGCTTAGAAACCCATGAGCGGTACTTC.

The chain recombines TRBV4-1 with TRBJ2-7; perhaps TRBD1 as D (5 bases). Germline loops: CDR1 MGHRA, CDR2 YSYEKL. The CDR3 spans 15 residues. Between the trimmed V and J ends, which lost 1 base and 2 bases, there was a span of 12 bases. The CDR3: CASSQGRVVPYEQYF. CDR3 bases: TGCGCCAGCAGCCAAGGCAGGGTAGTACCCTACGAGCAGTACTTC.

The chain recombines TRBV4-3 with TRBJ1-1; D gene ambiguous. Germline CDR1 and CDR2: LGHNA and YSLEER. The CDR3 covers 14 residues. Between the trimmed V and J ends, which lost 2 bases and 4 bases, there was a span of 11 bases. In DNA, the CDR3 is TGCGCCAGCAGCCAAAGAGCGGGCGGCACTGAAGCTTTCTTT. It codes for CASSQRAGGTEAFF.

The gene calls are TRBV7-2 and TRBJ2-1; no firm D call. Trimming pared 2 bases from V and 0 bases from J, leaving 8 bases between. The CDR3 length is 15 residues. Germline CDR1 is SGHTA and CDR2 is FQGNSA. This CDR3 reads CASSLNVASYNEQFF. CDR3 DNA sequence: TGTGCCAGCAGCTTAAACGTCGCCTCCTACAATGAGCAGTTCTTC.

V gene TRBV4-3 combines with J gene TRBJ2-2; D is ambiguous. The V gene lost 1 base and the J gene lost 1 base, with 10 bases spanning the gap. Germline loops: CDR1 LGHNA, CDR2 YSLEER. The CDR3 is 16 amino acids. In DNA, the CDR3 is TGCGCCAGCAGCCAAGGAGTGTCAGGGAACACCGGGGAGCTGTTTTTT. Protein: CASSQGVSGNTGELFF.

The CDR3 region is CASSPTRQGFSGNTIYF. For the CDR3, the DNA is TGTGCCAGCAGTCCCACCAGACAGGGATTTTCTGGAAACACCATATATTTT. V usage is TRBV27 and J usage is TRBJ1-3; 7 bases align to TRBD1. Germline CDR1 and CDR2: MNHEY and SMNVEV (reference sequence). V lost 5 bases to trimming and J lost 1 base; unmatched junction nucleotides: 11. The CDR3 is 17 amino acids.

This clone has only a few counts. The genes are TRBV11-2 and TRBJ2-1, with 8 bases identical to TRBD1. V gave up 6 bases and J gave up 4 bases; unmatched junction bases: 8. Germline V CDR1 and CDR2: SGHAT, FQNNGV. This CDR3 is 15 amino acids long. The CDR3 here is CASRRQGAGYNEQFF. The DNA for the CDR3 is TGTGCCAGCAGGCGGCAGGGGGCCGGGTACAATGAGCAGTTCTTC.

The gene calls are TRBV5-4 and TRBJ2-2; 11 nucleotides agree with TRBD2. Germline V CDR1 and CDR2: SGHNT, YYREEE (reference sequence). Germline trimming cut 4 bases from V and 3 bases from J; bases unmatched to any gene: 11. The CDR3 covers 18 residues. Here the CDR3 DNA reads TGTGCCAGCAGCCAAATCATAACTAGCGGGGGAGACACCGGGGAGCTGTTTTTT. This encodes CASSQIITSGGDTGELFF.

The chain employs TRBV11-3 and TRBJ1-1; D unclear. The CDR3 has 12 residues. Trimming left V 5 bases short and J 2 bases short, with 6 bases between. Germline-derived CDR1 and CDR2 are SGHNT and YENEEA. CDR3 region: CASSASNTEAFF. Here the CDR3 DNA reads TGTGCCAGCAGCGCCAGTAACACTGAAGCTTTCTTT. Combining the CDR3 with reference TRBV11-3 and TRBJ1-1 gives the whole variable domain EAGVVQSPRYKIIEKKQPVAFWCNPISGHNTLYWYLQNLGQGPELLIRYENEEAVDDSQLPKDRFSAERLKGVDSTLKIQPAELGDSAVYLCASSASNTEAFFGQGTRLTVV.

V and J are TRBV4-3 and TRBJ2-1, with unresolved D. Between the trimmed V and J ends, which lost 0 bases and 3 bases, there was a span of 9 bases. The CDR3 is 15 amino acids. Germline V gene sequence: CDR1 LGHNA, CDR2 YSLEER. CDR3 sequence reads: CASSQDRTGYNEQFF. DNA for the CDR3: TGCGCCAGCAGCCAAGATCGGACGGGCTACAATGAGCAGTTCTTC.

V is TRBV6-6 and J is TRBJ2-7; D not resolved. The germline V gene encodes CDR1 MNHNY and CDR2 SVGAGI (reference sequence). Deletions cut 7 bases from V and 3 bases from J, with 13 bases between. The CDR3 runs 13 residues. Written as DNA, the CDR3 is TGTGCCAGCACCAACGGACCGCTCTACGAGCAGTACTTC. Translated: CASTNGPLYEQYF.

The CDR3 bases are TGTGCCAGCAGTGAACGTCGGATGAACACTGAAGCTTTCTTT. This gives the protein CASSERRMNTEAFF. The V and J genes are TRBV2 and TRBJ1-1; D ambiguous. Germline CDR1 and CDR2: SNHLY and FYNNEI. Trimming took off 2 bases at V and 0 bases at J, with 7 bases between the two ends. This CDR3 is built from 14 residues.

V and J are TRBV2 and TRBJ2-5; D is possibly TRBD1 (5 bases). Trimming left V 10 bases short and J 5 bases short, with 20 bases between. Germline V CDR1 and CDR2: SNHLY, FYNNEI. The length of the CDR3 is 14 residues. DNA of the CDR3: TGTGCCAACCCAAGGGGTATAATGGGGGAGACCCAGTACTTC. It is translated as CANPRGIMGETQYF.

The J gene is TRBJ2-3, the V gene TRBV4-3, with TRBD2 matching over 8 bases. The V gene end was trimmed by 2 bases and the J gene end by 8 bases; junction bases not matched to a gene: 9. Per germline, CDR1 LGHNA and CDR2 YSLEER. The CDR3 contains 15 residues. The CDR3 loop reads CASSQPSGGSGTQYF. The DNA for the CDR3 is TGCGCCAGCAGCCAACCCAGCGGGGGATCAGGTACGCAGTATTTT.